The 14 T cell receptor beta chains below were found in one sample sequenced in a study of tumor and adjacent non-tumor tissue in lung cancer. No cell sorting was done before RNA was extracted from the tissue. Three rounds of nested PCR, following a modified ARM-PCR protocol, produced the TCRbeta library. TCRdb re-derived calls from the multiplex PCR reads in MiXCR, one entry per CDR3 protein. The table lists 60,000 to 85,000 distinct CDR3 sequences, roughly 76% of them singletons, with less than 15% in the top ten. The sample consisted of lung tumor tissue. The origin of the receptors is a woman between 50 and 59 years old with non-small cell lung cancer.

This clonotype was recorded many times. The rearrangement joins TRBV12-3 or TRBV12-4 to TRBJ2-2; TRBD2 matches at 7 bases. After removal of 2 bases from V and 7 bases from J, the junction contained 10 bases not matched to a gene. The CDR3 loop spans 16 amino acids. CDR3 amino acids: CASSLRGGAVIGELFF. The CDR3 nucleotides read TGTGCCAGCAGTTTAAGGGGAGGGGCGGTTATCGGGGAGCTGTTTTTT.

This clonotype was observed at least ten times. The chain recombines TRBV29-1 with TRBJ1-1; no clear D. The V and J ends lost 4 bases and 1 base respectively, with 7 bases between them. The germline V gene has CDR1 SQVTM and CDR2 ANQGSEA. There are 12 residues in the CDR3. DNA for the CDR3: TGCAGCGTTGTAGCACCGAACACTGAAGCTTTCTTT. Protein: CSVVAPNTEAFF.

Concerning this clonotype itself: This likely comes from a read error, as the CDR3 has no conserved phenylalanine or tryptophan at its end. The rearrangement uses TRBV11-2 and TRBJ2-3, with TRBD2 matching 8 bases. This CDR3 comprises 16 residues. Germline CDR1 and CDR2: SGHAT and FQNNGV. The CDR3 nucleotides read TGTGCCGGCAGTTTACGGGCGGGAGGCTCCACAGATACGCAGTATTCT. This sequence encodes CAGSLRAGGSTDTQYS.

This rearrangement joins TRBV29-1 to TRBJ1-2, with no clear D. This CDR3 spans 12 amino acids. The germline V gene encodes CDR1 SQVTM and CDR2 ANQGSEA. CDR3 loop: CKVDDINYGYTF. DNA for the CDR3: TGCAAGGTCGATGACATCAACTATGGCTACACCTTC.

About this clonotype itself: A clone one base away is much larger, so this may be a read error. V gene TRBV5-1 combines with J gene TRBJ1-3; D is uncertain. From germline, CDR1 is SGHRS and CDR2 YFSETQ. This CDR3 is built from 16 residues. CDR3 DNA sequence: TGCGCCAGCAGCCCGTCATTCGTGAACTCTGGAAACGCCATATATTTT. Residues: CASSPSFVNSGNAIYF. Full variable domain (outside the CDR3, taken from reference TRBV5-1 and TRBJ1-3): KAGVTQTPRYLIKTRGQQVTLSCSPISGHRSVSWYQQTPGQGLQFLFEYFSETQRNKGNFPGRFSGRQFSNSRSEMNVSTLELGDSALYLCASSPSFVNSGNAIYFGEGSWLTVV.

This clonotype was found a few times. The genes are TRBV25-1 and TRBJ2-1, with 7 bases lining up with TRBD1. From germline, CDR1 is MGHDK and CDR2 SYGVNS. CDR3 length: 15 residues. V lost 6 bases and J lost 9; bases outside the gene matches: 14. The CDR3 sequence is CASSAGATGRGEQFF. The CDR3 DNA reads as TGTGCCAGCAGCGCAGGGGCGACAGGGAGAGGTGAGCAGTTCTTC.

This chain links TRBV12-3 or TRBV12-4 with TRBJ1-5; D unclear. The CDR3 spans 13 residues. CDR3 in DNA: TGTGTCAACAGTTTGGGTCCATGGTCGCCCCAGCATTTT. Amino acids: CVNSLGPWSPQHF.

Remarks on this clonotype: A much more abundant neighbour one base away suggests this may be a read error. The V and J genes are TRBV7-9 and TRBJ2-3, with 8 nucleotides matching TRBD2. V shed 5 bases, J shed 5 bases, and the junction held 12 bases outside the gene matches. Looked up from germline, CDR1 is SEHNR and CDR2 is FQNEAQ (reference sequence). The CDR3 consists of 16 residues. CDR3 DNA sequence: TGTGCCAGCAGCAACAAACTAGCGGAGTGGGAAGATACGCAGTATTTT. As protein: CASSNKLAEWEDTQYF. The complete variable domain, with remaining parts taken from reference TRBV7-9 and TRBJ2-3, reads DTGVSQNPRHKITKRGQNVTFRCDPISEHNRLYWYRQTLGQGPEFLTYFQNEAQLEKSRLLSDRFSAERPKGSFSTLEIQRTEQGDSAMYLCASSNKLAEWEDTQYFGPGTRLTVL.

This clonotype was detected many times. The V gene is TRBV25-1, the J gene TRBJ1-6; weak D call: TRBD1 (5 bases). This CDR3 is built from 14 residues. Trimming cost V 5 bases and J 5 bases, with 10 bases left between them. Germline V gives CDR1 MGHDK, CDR2 SYGVNS. The CDR3 spells CASSPAGDNSPLHF. The CDR3 DNA sequence: TGTGCCAGCAGTCCGGCGGGGGATAATTCACCCCTCCACTTT.

With respect to this clonotype: Likely a read error: the CDR3 ends without its conserved phenylalanine or tryptophan. This chain joins TRBV11-1 and TRBJ2-3; maybe TRBD1 (6 bases). The ends were cut back, 6 bases at V and 6 bases at J, with 13 bases in the middle. CDR3 length: 13 amino acids. Per the germline V gene, CDR1 is SGHAT and CDR2 is FQDESV (reference sequence). CDR3 region: CASRGTWVDTQYY. CDR3 nucleotide sequence: TGTGCCAGCAGAGGGACATGGGTGGATACGCAGTATTAT.

Regarding this clonotype: A read error may account for a junction end that differs from germline. This rearrangement joins TRBV5-4 to TRBJ2-7, with 9 bases matching TRBD2. This CDR3 region has 17 residues. Germline loops: CDR1 SGHNT, CDR2 YYREEE (reference sequence). The CDR3 loop reads CANSLGLAGVQRGEQYF. The CDR3 DNA is TGTGCCAACAGCCTGGGACTAGCAGGAGTCCAAAGAGGCGAGCAGTACTTC. Using reference TRBV5-4 and TRBJ2-7 for the parts outside the CDR3, the full variable domain is ETGVTQSPTHLIKTRGQQVTLRCSSQSGHNTVSWYQQALGQGPQFIFQYYREEENGRGNFPPRFSGLQFPNYSSELNVNALELDDSALYLCANSLGLAGVQRGEQYFGPGTRLTVT.

Concerning this clonotype itself: An end of the junction differs from the germline gene, which may be a read error. The chain has TRBV20-1 and TRBJ2-7; 7 bases are a match to TRBD2. CDR3 length: 18 amino acids. CDR1 is DFQATT and CDR2 is SNEGSKA in the germline V gene (reference sequence). CDR3 DNA sequence: TGCAGTGCTATGGTGGTAGCGGGCCATAAGACTGACTCCTATGAGCAGTACTTC. Its protein product is CSAMVVAGHKTDSYEQYF.

This chain joins TRBV20-1 and TRBJ2-1; the D gene is possibly TRBD2 (6 bases). CDR1 is DFQATT and CDR2 is SNEGSKA in the germline V gene (reference sequence). The V and J ends lost 7 bases and 3 bases respectively, with 16 bases between them. There are 14 residues in the CDR3. The CDR3 bases are TGCAGTGTTATCTTCGGGGGATGCTACAATGAGCAGTTCTTC. Amino acid sequence: CSVIFGGCYNEQFF.

Remarks on this clonotype: One junction end disagrees with the germline gene, perhaps due to a read error. The rearrangement links TRBV6-2 or TRBV6-3 to TRBJ2-6; tentative D call: TRBD1 (5 bases). The CDR3 is made up of 15 amino acids. Germline lookup yields CDR1 MNHEY and CDR2 SVGEGT. CDR3 sequence: CSSSSRPGGANVLTF. CDR3 coding DNA: TGTTCCAGCAGTTCCCGCCCCGGTGGGGCTAACGTCCTGACTTTC.